Listed below are T cell receptor beta chains from one sample, sequenced in a study of cytomegalovirus exposure and HLA in healthy donors. Produced via immunoSEQ multiplex PCR; TCRdb's table is partial and in-frame only. The repertoire table contains around 100,000 clones. Sequencing was performed on PBMCs. The receptors shown here come from a woman aged 25 to 39 in good health and CMV-seronegative. Each CDR3 is given with its conserved first and last residue. The D gene is left open where the match is weak.

D | J | V | DNA | CDR3
TRBD2 | TRBJ2-7 | TRBV28 | TGTGCCAGCAGTTCCCGGACTAGCGGGAGTTTCGCCCCCGAGCAGTACTTC | CASSSRTSGSFAPEQYF
TRBD2 | TRBJ2-7 | TRBV29-1 | TGCAGCGTTGGGGGCCTAGCGGGAGGCTACGAGCAGTACTTC | CSVGGLAGGYEQYF
TRBD1 | TRBJ1-1 | TRBV5-4 | TGTGCCAGCAGCAGGGACAGGGACCCGTCGGGCGACACTGAAGCTTTCTTT | CASSRDRDPSGDTEAFF
NA | TRBJ2-7 | TRBV5-5 | TGTGCCAGCAGTACAGACCCCGGCTGGGAGCAGTACTTC | CASSTDPGWEQYF
NA | TRBJ1-3 | TRBV9 | TGTGCCAGCAGCTCCTCAGGGTGGCCTGGAAACACCATATATTTT | CASSSSGWPGNTIYF
NA | TRBJ1-4 | TRBV2 | TGTGCCAGCAGTGAAGGGGACATACGAGAAAAACTGTTTTTT | CASSEGDIREKLFF
NA | TRBJ1-4 | TRBV12-5 | TGTGCTAGTGGCCATCAGGGCCAGCTCGCAACTAATGAAAAACTGTTTTTT | CASGHQGQLATNEKLFF
NA | TRBJ1-5 | TRBV4-1 | TGCGCCAGCAGCGCCCACAGGGAGAACCAGCCCCAGCATTTT | CASSAHRENQPQHF
TRBD1 | TRBJ1-4 | TRBV7-2 | TGTGCCAGCAGCTTAGACCTAGGGACAGGGGGCCTAAAACTGTTTTTT | CASSLDLGTGGLKLFF
NA | TRBJ1-1 | TRBV4-2 | TGTGCCAGCAGCTCTGGGCAGGTAGACACTGAAGCTTTCTTT | CASSSGQVDTEAFF
NA | TRBJ2-2 | TRBV4-2 | TGTGCCAGCAGCCAAGAAAAGGACGGGATATACACCGGGGAGCTGTTTTTT | CASSQEKDGIYTGELFF
NA | TRBJ1-2 | TRBV29-1 | TGCAGCGTAACCCTCGGACAGTCTTATGGCTACACCTTC | CSVTLGQSYGYTF
NA | TRBJ1-1 | TRBV30 | TGTGCCTGGAGTGTATCGAGGGAAGCTTTCTTT | CAWSVSREAFF
NA | TRBJ1-2 | TRBV18 | TGTGCCAGCTCACCCCAGGGAATAGCTAACTATGGCTACACCTTC | CASSPQGIANYGYTF
NA | TRBJ2-7 | TRBV7-8 | TGTGCCAGCAGCTTTATAGCGGTTATCTCCTACGAGCAGTACTTC | CASSFIAVISYEQYF
NA | TRBJ2-7 | TRBV10-2 | TGCGCCAGCAGCAAGGAGGGGGAGCAGTACTTC | CASSKEGEQYF
TRBD2 | TRBJ2-7 | TRBV7-2 | TGTGCCAGCAGCGCGTGGACTAGCGGGATTGACGAGCAGTACTTC | CASSAWTSGIDEQYF
TRBD1 | TRBJ1-1 | TRBV4-1 | TGCGCCAGCAGCCAGGGGACAGGGGCTGAAGCTTTCTTT | CASSQGTGAEAFF
NA | TRBJ2-7 | TRBV7-2 | TGTGCCAGCAGCTTAGCGGGCGAAGTCTCCTACGAGCAGTACTTC | CASSLAGEVSYEQYF
NA | TRBJ1-2 | TRBV6-1 | TGTGCCAGCAGCGACCTACAGGGATCCGAGGGCTACACCTTC | CASSDLQGSEGYTF
NA | TRBJ1-1 | TRBV18 | TGTGCCAGCTCCCACGGTAGGAACACTGAAGCTTTCTTT | CASSHGRNTEAFF
NA | TRBJ1-1 | TRBV5-1 | TGCGCCAGCAGCTCAGGGGTTGATTTTATGAACACTGAAGCTTTCTTT | CASSSGVDFMNTEAFF
TRBD1 | TRBJ2-1 | TRBV11-1 | TGTGCCAGCACCCGACACAGGGGCGATGAGCAGTTCTTC | CASTRHRGDEQFF
TRBD1 | TRBJ2-1 | TRBV14 | TGTGCCAGCAGCCACACAGGGGGCAATGAGCAGTTCTTC | CASSHTGGNEQFF
NA | TRBJ1-5 | TRBV9 | TGTGCCAGCAGCGCCCAGGGGCAGGGGTTTCAGCCCCAGCATTTT | CASSAQGQGFQPQHF
NA | TRBJ1-1 | TRBV27 | TGTGCCAGCGGAGACGCTGAAGCTTTCTTT | CASGDAEAFF
NA | TRBJ1-5 | TRBV9 | TGTGCCAGCAGCTCCCTAGGAGGCAATAATCAGCCCCAGCATTTT | CASSSLGGNNQPQHF
NA | TRBJ2-7 | TRBV9 | TGTGCCAGCAGCGTAGAAGGGCAGGGTAGTGAGCAGTACTTC | CASSVEGQGSEQYF
NA | TRBJ1-5 | TRBV28 | TGTGCCAGCAGTTTACCGGCGGGGGGGAGCAATCAGCCCCAGCATTTT | CASSLPAGGSNQPQHF
TRBD1 | TRBJ1-2 | TRBV15 | TGTGCCACCAGCAGAGTTGGGACAGGTGCCTATGGCTACACCTTC | CATSRVGTGAYGYTF
NA | TRBJ2-5 | TRBV5-1 | TGCGCCAGCTACAATATGGGGCAGGCAGGGAAGGAGACCCAGTACTTC | CASYNMGQAGKETQYF
NA | TRBJ2-7 | TRBV5-6 | TGTGCCAGCAGACCTAAGACGGAGCCCTACGAGCAGTACTTC | CASRPKTEPYEQYF
TRBD2 | TRBJ2-1 | TRBV6-1 | TGTGCCAGCAGTGGGGGGACTACAACTTCCTACAATGAGCAGTTCTTC | CASSGGTTTSYNEQFF
TRBD1 | TRBJ1-1 | TRBV6-5 | TGTGCCAGCACCCAGGGGGCTGAAGCTTTCTTT | CASTQGAEAFF
TRBD1 | TRBJ2-2 | TRBV15 | TGTGCCACCAGCGTGGGGGGCGGGACAGGGCTCGGGGAGCTGTTTTTT | CATSVGGGTGLGELFF
TRBD2 | TRBJ2-1 | TRBV6-1 | TGTGCCAGCAGGAGACTAGCGGGAGGCGATGAGCAGTTCTTC | CASRRLAGGDEQFF
NA | TRBJ1-2 | TRBV29-1 | TGCAGCGCCGAATTCGCTGGAGGGTACACCTTC | CSAEFAGGYTF
NA | TRBJ1-5 | TRBV25-1 | TGTGCCAGCAGCACAGGGTACAATCAGCCCCAGCATTTT | CASSTGYNQPQHF
TRBD1 | TRBJ2-2 | TRBV7-2 | TGTGCCAGCAGCTTGTTAAGGGGGCGGTATGGCGGGGAGCTGTTTTTT | CASSLLRGRYGGELFF
TRBD1 | TRBJ1-2 | TRBV18 | TGTGCCAGCTCAGAAGACAGGGGCCATGGCTACACCTTC | CASSEDRGHGYTF
NA | TRBJ2-2 | TRBV7-3 | TGTGCCAGCAGCTTTGCCCCCCCACCGACAGTCACCGGGGAGCTGTTTTTT | CASSFAPPPTVTGELFF
NA | TRBJ2-2 | TRBV7-6 | TGTGCCAGCAGCCCAAGGTCAACTAGCAGGGTCGGGGAGCTGTTTTTT | CASSPRSTSRVGELFF
TRBD2 | TRBJ2-3 | TRBV11-3 | TGTGCCAGCAGTCCCGGGACTAGCGGGAGGACAGATACGCAGTATTTT | CASSPGTSGRTDTQYF
NA | TRBJ1-4 | TRBV28 | TGTGCCAGCAGTTTTAGCTTCGGACAAAGGGAAAAACTGTTTTTT | CASSFSFGQREKLFF
TRBD1 | TRBJ1-4 | TRBV27 | TGTGCCAGCAGTACCATCCGGGTACAGGGGGGGAATGAAAAACTGTTTTTT | CASSTIRVQGGNEKLFF
NA | TRBJ2-7 | TRBV6-5 | TGTGCCAGCAGAGCGCCAGGGGTATCCCGCGAGCAGTACTTC | CASRAPGVSREQYF
NA | TRBJ1-1 | TRBV30 | TGTGCCTGGACCAGGGGACTACCTAACACTGAAGCTTTCTTT | CAWTRGLPNTEAFF
TRBD2 | TRBJ2-1 | TRBV27 | TGTGCCAGCAGTACTAGCGGGGGGGCCTGGGATGAGCAGTTCTTC | CASSTSGGAWDEQFF